The rows below give T cell receptor beta chains drawn from one sample of a study of blood T cell repertoires in COVID-19. The table came from immunoSEQ multiplex PCR; TCRdb's copy has only in-frame clones and leaves some out. The sample records some 250,000 clones, about 86% being singletons. Specimen: peripheral blood. Every receptor here comes from an elderly man with acute or convalescent COVID-19. Each CDR3 is given with its conserved first and last residue. The D gene is left open where the match is weak. The size field is filled for only some rows; it gives once, few, many or a size class.

>TRBD2|TRBV2|-|TRBJ2-1
CASSEALAGYNEQFF
TGTGCCAGCAGTGAAGCACTAGCGGGATACAATGAGCAGTTCTTC
>TRBD1|TRBV28|-|TRBJ2-7
CASSGAGTGFGEQYF
TGTGCCAGCAGTGGAGCCGGGACAGGGTTCGGCGAGCAGTACTTC
>-|TRBV28|-|TRBJ2-1
CASSFRDGGKDEQFF
TGTGCCAGCAGTTTCAGAGACGGAGGTAAGGATGAGCAGTTCTTC
>TRBD2|TRBV19|-|TRBJ2-5
CASSISGTSGTLPETQYF
TGTGCCAGTAGTATATCCGGGACTAGCGGGACGTTGCCAGAGACCCAGTACTTC
>-|TRBV4-2|-|TRBJ1-2
CASSQDRAGAYGYTF
TGTGCCAGCAGCCAAGATCGGGCAGGGGCCTATGGCTACACCTTC
>-|TRBV10-3|-|TRBJ1-4
CAISEFLSTNEKLFF
TGTGCCATCAGTGAGTTTCTATCAACTAATGAAAAACTGTTTTTT
>-|TRBV19|-|TRBJ1-2
CASISVHGIDYGYTF
TGTGCCAGTATTTCTGTACACGGGATCGACTATGGCTACACCTTC
>TRBD1|TRBV5-1|-|TRBJ2-7
CASSKTGSSYEQYF
TGCGCCAGCAGTAAGACAGGGAGCTCCTACGAGCAGTACTTC
>-|TRBV18|-|TRBJ2-1
CASSDGVNNEQFF
TGTGCCAGCTCCGACGGAGTAAACAATGAGCAGTTCTTC
>-|TRBV3-1/TRBV3-2|-|TRBJ2-7
CASSQTGGEQYF
TGTGCCAGCAGCCAGACGGGTGGGGAGCAGTACTTC
>-|TRBV10-3|-|TRBJ1-1
CANQGHLNTEAFF
TGTGCCAACCAGGGACACCTGAACACTGAAGCTTTCTTT
>-|TRBV9|once|TRBJ1-6
CASTSRDSYNSPLHF
TGTGCCAGCACCAGCCGGGACTCCTATAATTCACCCCTCCACTTT
>-|TRBV7-9|-|TRBJ2-7
CASSLQGISSYEQYF
TGTGCCAGCAGCTTACAGGGTATAAGCTCCTACGAGCAGTACTTC
>-|TRBV5-1|-|TRBJ2-2
CASSLTSFPTGELFF
TGCGCCAGCAGCTTAACTAGTTTCCCCACCGGGGAGCTGTTTTTT
>-|TRBV12-3/TRBV12-4|-|TRBJ2-6
CASSLMGGNVLTF
TGTGCCAGCAGTTTAATGGGAGGCAACGTCCTGACTTTC